The 10 T cell receptor beta chains reported below all come from one sample, sequenced in a study of blood T cell repertoires in COVID-19. Here immunoSEQ multiplex PCR was the method, and the copy in TCRdb shows in-frame clones only, minus some. The sample shows 130,000 to 150,000 clones, over 80% of them seen only once. Sequencing used peripheral blood. The receptors shown here come from a woman in her thirties or forties with active or convalescent COVID-19.

The chain carries TRBV7-9 and TRBJ2-7; tentative D call: TRBD2 (6 bases). V dropped 5 bases and J dropped 1 base, with 9 bases sitting between them. Germline loops: CDR1 SEHNR, CDR2 FQNEAQ (reference sequence). The length of the CDR3 is 13 residues. CDR3 amino acids: CASSPLASYEQYF. The CDR3 DNA sequence: TGTGCCAGCAGCCCCCTAGCGTCCTACGAGCAGTACTTC.

The chain's CDR3 is CASSFGYLRGNQETQYF. The CDR3 DNA reads TGTGCCAGCAGTTTCGGCTACCTTCGAGGGAATCAAGAGACCCAGTACTTC. The chain employs TRBV28 and TRBJ2-5, with D perhaps matching TRBD2 (5 bases). V was shortened by 3 bases and J by 2 bases, with 19 bases between the two germline ends. The CDR3 is made up of 17 amino acids. Germline V gives CDR1 MDHEN, CDR2 SYDVKM.

The chain carries TRBV3-1 (or the pseudogene TRBV3-2) and TRBJ1-1; D gene uncertain. The CDR3 extends over 12 amino acids. V was shortened by 6 bases and J by 7 bases, with 12 bases between the two germline ends. CDR1 is LGHDT and CDR2 is YNNKEL in the germline V gene (reference sequence). The CDR3: CASRGPFFEAFF. The CDR3 nucleotides are TGTGCCAGCAGGGGCCCTTTTTTTGAAGCTTTCTTT.

The CDR3 nucleotides are TGTGCCAGTAGTATAGGTCAGGGGAGGAACACCGGGGAGCTGTTTTTT. Protein product: CASSIGQGRNTGELFF. V is TRBV19 and J is TRBJ2-2, with D tentatively TRBD1 (6 bases). V gave up 1 base and J gave up 1 base, with 10 bases separating them. The CDR3 is 16 residues long. The germline CDR1 and CDR2 sequences are LNHDA and SQIVND (reference sequence).

The genes are TRBV6-5 and TRBJ1-1; the D gene is possibly TRBD1 (5 bases). Germline V gives CDR1 MNHEY, CDR2 SVGAGI. V was cut by 8 bases and J by 6 bases, with 22 bases left in between. The CDR3 totals 15 residues. The CDR3 coding sequence is TGTGCCAGCGGACGGGGGAGTCCCTCGGCCGCTGAAGCTTTCTTT. Protein: CASGRGSPSAAEAFF.

This chain uses TRBV5-1 with TRBJ2-1; 10 positions agree with TRBD2. The CDR3 is 16 residues long. Germline V gene lookup returns CDR1 SGHRS and CDR2 YFSETQ. J was trimmed by 2 bases and V by 4 bases; bases with no gene match: 6. CDR3 in amino acids: CASSPIAGGTYNEQFF. CDR3 bases: TGCGCCAGCAGCCCTATAGCGGGGGGTACCTACAATGAGCAGTTCTTC.

This sequence joins TRBV6-1 and TRBJ1-1, with D possibly TRBD1 on 5 matching bases. The V gene lost 11 bases and the J gene lost 6 bases, with 16 bases spanning the gap. The CDR3 is 12 amino acids. The germline V gene encodes CDR1 MNHNS and CDR2 SASEGT. The CDR3 region has the DNA TGTGCCGCCGGCGGGGGTACGGCTGAAGCTTTCTTT. This codes for CAAGGGTAEAFF.

This chain links TRBV19 with TRBJ1-1, with 8 bases that match TRBD1. The CDR3 is 15 residues long. The V segment lost 7 bases and the J segment 5 bases; nucleotides outside the gene matches: 12. The germline gives CDR1 LNHDA, CDR2 SQIVND (reference sequence). The CDR3 region has the DNA TGTGCCAGTAACGATGAGAACAGGGGGAAGACTGAAGCTTTCTTT. Amino acids: CASNDENRGKTEAFF.

This clone was seen more than once but under ten times. This rearrangement joins TRBV30 to TRBJ1-5; maybe TRBD1 (6 bases). Germline loops: CDR1 GTSNPN, CDR2 SVGIG (reference sequence). The ends were cut back, 4 bases at V and 2 bases at J, with 12 bases in the middle. The CDR3 runs 14 residues. The CDR3 nucleotides are TGTGCCTGGACGAAACAGGGTGGCAATCAGCCCCAGCATTTT. As protein: CAWTKQGGNQPQHF.

This chain connects TRBV27 to TRBJ2-5; the match to TRBD1 covers 8 bases. This CDR3 spans 14 amino acids. V gave up 5 bases and J gave up 6 bases; unmatched junction bases: 8. Germline V lookup: CDR1 MNHEY, CDR2 SMNVEV (reference sequence). The CDR3 region has the DNA TGTGCCAGCAGTCCCCGACAGGGGCGAAAGACCCAGTACTTC. This gives the protein CASSPRQGRKTQYF.